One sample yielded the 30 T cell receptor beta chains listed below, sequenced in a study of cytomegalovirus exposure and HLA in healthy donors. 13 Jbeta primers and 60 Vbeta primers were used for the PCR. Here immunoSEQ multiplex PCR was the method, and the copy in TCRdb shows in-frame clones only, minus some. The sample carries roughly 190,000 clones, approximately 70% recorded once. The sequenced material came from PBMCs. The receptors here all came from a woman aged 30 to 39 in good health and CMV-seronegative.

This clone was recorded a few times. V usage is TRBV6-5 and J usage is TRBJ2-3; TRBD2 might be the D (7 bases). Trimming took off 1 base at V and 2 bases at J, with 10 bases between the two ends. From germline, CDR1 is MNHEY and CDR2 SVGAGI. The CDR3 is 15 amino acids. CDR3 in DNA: TGTGCCAGCAGTTACTGGCGGGGGCACACAGATACGCAGTATTTT. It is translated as CASSYWRGHTDTQYF.

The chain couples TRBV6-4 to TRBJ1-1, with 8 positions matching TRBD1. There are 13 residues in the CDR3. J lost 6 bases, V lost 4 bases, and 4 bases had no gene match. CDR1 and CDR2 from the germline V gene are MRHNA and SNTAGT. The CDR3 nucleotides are TGTGCCAGCAGTGTCTCACAGGGGGCTGAAGCTTTCTTT. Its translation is CASSVSQGAEAFF.

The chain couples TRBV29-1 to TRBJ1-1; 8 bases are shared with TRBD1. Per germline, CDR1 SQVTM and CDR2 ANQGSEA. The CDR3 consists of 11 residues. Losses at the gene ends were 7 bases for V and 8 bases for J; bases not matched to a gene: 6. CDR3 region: CSASTGGEAFF. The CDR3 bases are TGCAGCGCTTCAACAGGGGGGGAAGCTTTCTTT.

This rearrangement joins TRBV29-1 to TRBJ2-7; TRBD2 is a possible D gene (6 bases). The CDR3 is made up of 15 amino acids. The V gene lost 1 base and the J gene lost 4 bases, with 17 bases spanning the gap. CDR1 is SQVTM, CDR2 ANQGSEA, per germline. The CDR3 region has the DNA TGCAGCGTTGAAGGGGGGGAGGCCGCACCATACGAGCAGTACTTC. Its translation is CSVEGGEAAPYEQYF.

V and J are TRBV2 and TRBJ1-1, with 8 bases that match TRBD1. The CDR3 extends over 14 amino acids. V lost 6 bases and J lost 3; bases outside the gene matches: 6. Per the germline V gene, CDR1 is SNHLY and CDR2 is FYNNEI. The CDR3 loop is CASRPRGLDTEAFF. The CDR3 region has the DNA TGTGCCAGCAGACCCAGGGGGCTCGACACTGAAGCTTTCTTT.

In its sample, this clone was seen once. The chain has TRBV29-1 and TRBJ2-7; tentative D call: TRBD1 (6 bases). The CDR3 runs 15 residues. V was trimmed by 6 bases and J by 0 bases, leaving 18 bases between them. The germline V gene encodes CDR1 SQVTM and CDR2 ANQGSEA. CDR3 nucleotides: TGCAGCGTCAAATCCCACAGGGACCCCTCCTACGAGCAGTACTTC. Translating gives CSVKSHRDPSYEQYF.

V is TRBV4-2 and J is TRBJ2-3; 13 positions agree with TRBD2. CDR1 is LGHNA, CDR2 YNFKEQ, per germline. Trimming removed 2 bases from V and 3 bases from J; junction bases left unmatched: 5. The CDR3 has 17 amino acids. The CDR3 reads CASSQLTSGRATDTQYF. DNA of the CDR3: TGTGCCAGCAGCCAACTTACTAGCGGGAGGGCGACAGATACGCAGTATTTT.

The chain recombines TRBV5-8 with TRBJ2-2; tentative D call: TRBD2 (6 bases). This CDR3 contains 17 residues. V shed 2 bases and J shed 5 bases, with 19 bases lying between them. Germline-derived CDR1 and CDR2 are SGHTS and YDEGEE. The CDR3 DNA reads TGTGCCAGCAGCTTCCGTGTCGGGGGAATGGAGACCGGGGAGCTGTTTTTT. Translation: CASSFRVGGMETGELFF.

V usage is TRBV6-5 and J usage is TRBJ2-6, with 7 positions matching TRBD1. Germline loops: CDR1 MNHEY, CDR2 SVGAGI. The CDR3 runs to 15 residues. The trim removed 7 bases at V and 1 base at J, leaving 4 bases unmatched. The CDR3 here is CASTPQGSGANVLTF. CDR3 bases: TGTGCCAGCACTCCACAGGGGTCTGGGGCCAACGTCCTGACTTTC.

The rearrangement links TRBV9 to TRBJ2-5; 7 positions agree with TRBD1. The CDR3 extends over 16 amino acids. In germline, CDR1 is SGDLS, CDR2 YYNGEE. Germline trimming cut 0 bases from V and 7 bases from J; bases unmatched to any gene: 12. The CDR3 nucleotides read TGTGCCAGCAGCGTAGGTGGTGAAGGGGGCCGATTGACCCAGTACTTC. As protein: CASSVGGEGGRLTQYF.

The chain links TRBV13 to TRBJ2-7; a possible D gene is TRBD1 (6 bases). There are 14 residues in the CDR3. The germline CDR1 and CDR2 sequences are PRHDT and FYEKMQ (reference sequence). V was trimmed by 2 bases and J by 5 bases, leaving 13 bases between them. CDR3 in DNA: TGTGCCAGCAGCTTAAGGACCCGGACAGACGAGCAGTACTTC. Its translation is CASSLRTRTDEQYF.

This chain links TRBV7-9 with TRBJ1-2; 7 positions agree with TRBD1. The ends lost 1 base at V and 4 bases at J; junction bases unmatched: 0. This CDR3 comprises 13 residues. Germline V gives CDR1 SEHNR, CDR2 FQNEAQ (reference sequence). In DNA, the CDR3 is TGTGCCAGCAGCTTAGAGGGGGCCTATGGCTACACCTTC. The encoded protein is CASSLEGAYGYTF.

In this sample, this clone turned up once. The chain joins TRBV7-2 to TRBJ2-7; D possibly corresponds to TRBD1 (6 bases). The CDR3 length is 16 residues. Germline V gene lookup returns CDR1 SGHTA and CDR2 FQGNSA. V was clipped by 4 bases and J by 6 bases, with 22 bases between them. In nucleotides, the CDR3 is TGTGCCAGCAGCTCACCCTGGGGGCGGGCTCGGGGCGAGCAGTACTTC. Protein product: CASSSPWGRARGEQYF.

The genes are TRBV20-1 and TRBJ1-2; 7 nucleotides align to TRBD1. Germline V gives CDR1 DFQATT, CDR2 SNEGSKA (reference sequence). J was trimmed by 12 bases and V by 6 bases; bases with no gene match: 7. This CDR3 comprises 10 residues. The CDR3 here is CSARKTGDTF. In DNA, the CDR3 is TGCAGTGCCCGAAAAACAGGGGACACCTTC.

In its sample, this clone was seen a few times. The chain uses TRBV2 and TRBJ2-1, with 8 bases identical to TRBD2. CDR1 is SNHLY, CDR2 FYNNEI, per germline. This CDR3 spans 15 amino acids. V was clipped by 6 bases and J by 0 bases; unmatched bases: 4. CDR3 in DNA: TGTGCCAGCAGGACCGGGACTAGCTCCTACAATGAGCAGTTCTTC. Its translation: CASRTGTSSYNEQFF.

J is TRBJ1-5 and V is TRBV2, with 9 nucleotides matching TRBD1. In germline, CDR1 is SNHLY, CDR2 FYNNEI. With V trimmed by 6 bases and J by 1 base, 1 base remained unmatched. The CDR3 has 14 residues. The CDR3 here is CASRQGASNQPQHF. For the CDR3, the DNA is TGTGCCAGCAGACAGGGGGCCAGCAATCAGCCCCAGCATTTT.

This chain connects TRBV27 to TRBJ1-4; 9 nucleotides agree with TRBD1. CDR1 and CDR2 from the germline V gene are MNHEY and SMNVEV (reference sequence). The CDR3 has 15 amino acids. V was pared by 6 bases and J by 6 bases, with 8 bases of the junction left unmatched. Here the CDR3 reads CASRDGTGLHEKLFF. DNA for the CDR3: TGTGCCAGCAGGGACGGGACAGGGCTACATGAAAAACTGTTTTTT.

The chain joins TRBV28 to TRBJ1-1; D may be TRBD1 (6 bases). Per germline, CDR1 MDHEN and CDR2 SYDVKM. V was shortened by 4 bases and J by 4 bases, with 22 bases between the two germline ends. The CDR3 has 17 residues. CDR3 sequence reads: CASSSTGPYSRGTEAFF. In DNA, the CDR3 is TGTGCCAGCAGTTCTACCGGACCCTACAGCAGGGGCACTGAAGCTTTCTTT.

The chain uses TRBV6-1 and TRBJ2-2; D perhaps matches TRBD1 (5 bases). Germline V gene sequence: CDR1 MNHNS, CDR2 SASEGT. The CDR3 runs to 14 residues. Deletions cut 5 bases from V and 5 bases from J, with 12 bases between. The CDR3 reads CASSPVRGTGELFF. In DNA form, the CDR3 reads TGTGCCAGCAGTCCCGTTAGGGGAACCGGGGAGCTGTTTTTT.

The CDR3 region has the DNA TGTGCCAGCAGTCCTACCGAGAATAACTATGGCTACACCTTC. It is translated as CASSPTENNYGYTF. The gene calls are TRBV6-5 and TRBJ1-2; D call uncertain. Per germline, CDR1 MNHEY and CDR2 SVGAGI. With 5 bases removed from V and 1 base from J, the gap between germline ends came to 11 bases. The CDR3 is 14 amino acids.

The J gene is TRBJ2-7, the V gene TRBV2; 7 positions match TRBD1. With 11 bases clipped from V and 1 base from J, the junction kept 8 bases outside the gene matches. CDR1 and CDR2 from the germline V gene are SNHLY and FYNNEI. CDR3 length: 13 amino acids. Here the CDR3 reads CACFRDRSYEQYF. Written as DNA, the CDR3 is TGTGCCTGTTTTAGGGACAGATCCTACGAGCAGTACTTC.

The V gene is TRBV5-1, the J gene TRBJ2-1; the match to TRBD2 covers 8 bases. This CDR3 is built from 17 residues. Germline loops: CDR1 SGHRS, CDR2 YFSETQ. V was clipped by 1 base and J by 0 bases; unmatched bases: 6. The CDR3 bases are TGCGCCAGCAGCTTGCCAGGTCGGGAGGGCTCCTACAATGAGCAGTTCTTC. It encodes CASSLPGREGSYNEQFF.

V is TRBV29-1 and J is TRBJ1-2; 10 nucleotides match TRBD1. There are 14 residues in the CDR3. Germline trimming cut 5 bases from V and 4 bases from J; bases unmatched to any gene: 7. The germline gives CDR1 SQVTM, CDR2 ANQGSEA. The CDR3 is CSVLGQGFAYGYTF. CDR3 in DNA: TGCAGCGTTCTGGGACAGGGGTTCGCCTATGGCTACACCTTC.

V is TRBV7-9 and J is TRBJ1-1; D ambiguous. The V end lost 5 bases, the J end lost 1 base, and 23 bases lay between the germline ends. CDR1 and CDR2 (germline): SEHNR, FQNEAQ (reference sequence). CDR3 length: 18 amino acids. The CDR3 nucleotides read TGTGCCAGCAGCCCCCTCCGCCCGGGAAGCGGGCCGAACACTGAAGCTTTCTTT. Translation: CASSPLRPGSGPNTEAFF.

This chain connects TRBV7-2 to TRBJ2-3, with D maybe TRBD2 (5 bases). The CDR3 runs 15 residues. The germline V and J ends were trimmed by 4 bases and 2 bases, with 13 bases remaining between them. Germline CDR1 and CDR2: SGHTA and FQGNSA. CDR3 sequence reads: CASSSFRGNTDTQYF. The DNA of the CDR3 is TGTGCCAGCAGCTCGTTTCGGGGTAACACAGATACGCAGTATTTT.

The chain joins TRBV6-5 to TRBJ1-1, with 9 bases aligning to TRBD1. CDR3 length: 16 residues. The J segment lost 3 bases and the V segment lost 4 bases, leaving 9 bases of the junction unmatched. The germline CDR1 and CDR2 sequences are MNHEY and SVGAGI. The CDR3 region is CASSWGPRQGDTEAFF. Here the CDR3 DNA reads TGTGCCAGCAGTTGGGGCCCGCGACAGGGGGACACTGAAGCTTTCTTT.

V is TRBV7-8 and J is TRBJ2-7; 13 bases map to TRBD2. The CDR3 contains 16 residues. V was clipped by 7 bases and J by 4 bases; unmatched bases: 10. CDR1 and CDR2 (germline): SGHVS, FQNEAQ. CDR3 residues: CASTPLAGGLGYEQYF. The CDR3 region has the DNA TGTGCCAGCACCCCACTAGCGGGGGGGCTCGGGTACGAGCAGTACTTC.

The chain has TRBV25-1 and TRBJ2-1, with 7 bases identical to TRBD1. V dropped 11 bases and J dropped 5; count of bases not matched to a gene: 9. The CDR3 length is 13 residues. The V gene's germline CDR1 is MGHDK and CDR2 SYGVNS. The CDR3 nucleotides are TGTGCCGGACAGGTGATCCGGGACAATGAGCAGTTCTTC. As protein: CAGQVIRDNEQFF.

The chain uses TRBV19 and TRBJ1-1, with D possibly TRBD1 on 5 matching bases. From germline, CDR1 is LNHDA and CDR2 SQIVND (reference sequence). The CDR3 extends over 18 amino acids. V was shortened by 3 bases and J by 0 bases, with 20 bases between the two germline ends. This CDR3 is CASSILLGGKSMNTEAFF. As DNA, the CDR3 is TGTGCCAGTAGTATTCTCCTGGGGGGGAAATCCATGAACACTGAAGCTTTCTTT.

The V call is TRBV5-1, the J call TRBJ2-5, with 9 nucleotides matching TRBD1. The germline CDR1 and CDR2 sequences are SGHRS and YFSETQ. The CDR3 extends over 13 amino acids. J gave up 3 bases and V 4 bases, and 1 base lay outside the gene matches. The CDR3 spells CASSRDREETQYF. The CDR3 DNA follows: TGCGCCAGCAGCAGGGACAGGGAAGAGACCCAGTACTTC. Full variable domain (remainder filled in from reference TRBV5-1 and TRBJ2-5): KAGVTQTPRYLIKTRGQQVTLSCSPISGHRSVSWYQQTPGQGLQFLFEYFSETQRNKGNFPGRFSGRQFSNSRSEMNVSTLELGDSALYLCASSRDREETQYFGPGTRLLVL.